This T cell receptor (beta chain) was recorded in a study of response to subunit inactivated influenza vaccine. General study results and limits: Authors suggested that a seasonal influenza vaccination recruits few new T cells each time.

TCRdb independently ran MiXCR on the RT-PCR reads; one entry per CDR3 protein. The data contain roughly 630,000 distinct CDR3 sequences, 13% to 15% of them seen just once; the ten biggest clones take up 7.6%. The CDR3 sequence is 15 residues long. V shed 5 bases and J shed 3 bases, with 14 bases lying between them. Germline V gene data show CDR1 as SGHRS and CDR2 as YFSETQ. Details on this clonotype: The antigen is unknown.

The sequence derives from a man aged 50 to 59 who received an inactivated influenza vaccine. This sample comprised PBMCs from blood, obtained 14 days before vaccination. The chain is built from TRBV5-1 and TRBJ2-2; the D gene is possibly TRBD1 (6 bases). The CDR3 sequence is CASRGNRADTGELFF. Written as DNA, the CDR3 is TGCGCCAGCAGGGGCAACAGGGCCGACACCGGGGAGCTGTTTTTT. Complete variable domain (other parts from reference TRBV5-1 and TRBJ2-2): KAGVTQTPRYLIKTRGQQVTLSCSPISGHRSVSWYQQTPGQGLQFLFEYFSETQRNKGNFPGRFSGRQFSNSRSEMNVSTLELGDSALYLCASRGNRADTGELFFGEGSRLTVL.